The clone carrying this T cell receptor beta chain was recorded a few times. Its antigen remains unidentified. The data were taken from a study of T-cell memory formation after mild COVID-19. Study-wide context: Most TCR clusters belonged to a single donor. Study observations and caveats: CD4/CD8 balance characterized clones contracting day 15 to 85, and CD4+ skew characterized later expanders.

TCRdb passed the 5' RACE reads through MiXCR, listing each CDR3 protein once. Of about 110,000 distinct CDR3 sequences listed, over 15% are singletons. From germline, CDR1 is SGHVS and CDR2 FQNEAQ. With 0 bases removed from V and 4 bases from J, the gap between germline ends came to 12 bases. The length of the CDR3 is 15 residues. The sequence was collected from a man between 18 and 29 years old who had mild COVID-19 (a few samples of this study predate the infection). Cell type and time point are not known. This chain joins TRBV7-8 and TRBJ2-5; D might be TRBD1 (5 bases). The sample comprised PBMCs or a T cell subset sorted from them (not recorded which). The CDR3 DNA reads TGTGCCAGCAGCTTAGCTCAGGGCCATCCAGAGACCCAGTACTTC. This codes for CASSLAQGHPETQYF.